One and the same sample provided the 25 T cell receptor beta chains below, sequenced in a study of blood T cell repertoires in COVID-19. Some clones are missing from TCRdb's copy, which holds only in-frame ones; the method was immunoSEQ multiplex PCR. The table has under 170,000 clones, roughly 85% seen once. Source material: peripheral blood. The receptor set was obtained from a man between 65 and 80 years old with acute or convalescent COVID-19.

The V and J genes are TRBV6-2 or TRBV6-3 and TRBJ2-5; 15 nucleotides align to TRBD2. The V gene end was trimmed by 6 bases and the J gene end by 5 bases; junction bases not matched to a gene: 7. The germline V gene has CDR1 MNHEY and CDR2 SVGEGT. This CDR3 is 16 amino acids long. The CDR3 is CASSPGTSGRRETQYF. DNA for the CDR3: TGTGCCAGCAGCCCAGGGACTAGCGGGAGGAGGGAGACCCAGTACTTC.

This sequence joins TRBV7-2 and TRBJ2-1; 13 bases fit TRBD2. The CDR3 contains 15 residues. CDR1 is SGHTA and CDR2 is FQGNSA in the germline V gene. Trimming cost V 5 bases and J 9 bases; bases outside gene matches: 7. The CDR3 DNA is TGTGCCAGCAGCAACGGACTAGCGGGAGTGCTTGAGCAGTTCTTC. Residues: CASSNGLAGVLEQFF.

This chain uses TRBV4-1 with TRBJ2-6; TRBD2 might be the D (6 bases). Looked up from germline, CDR1 is MGHRA and CDR2 is YSYEKL. Between the trimmed V and J ends, which lost 3 bases and 0 bases, there was a span of 12 bases. This CDR3 region has 17 residues. CDR3 coding DNA: TGCGCCAGCAGCCAGGTCCCAGCGGGCTCTGGGGCCAACGTCCTGACTTTC. Amino acids: CASSQVPAGSGANVLTF.

This clone was counted only a few times. This CDR3 reads CASTASGSNEQFF. The CDR3 nucleotides are TGCGCCAGCACGGCTAGCGGGAGTAATGAGCAGTTCTTC. The genes are TRBV5-1 and TRBJ2-1, with TRBD2 identical over 10 bases. V dropped 6 bases and J dropped 7; count of bases not matched to a gene: 4. The CDR3 covers 13 residues. CDR1 is SGHRS and CDR2 is YFSETQ in the germline V gene.

The V call is TRBV18, the J call TRBJ2-3; no reliable D call. Per germline, CDR1 KGHSH and CDR2 LQKENI. This CDR3 region has 13 residues. V was shortened by 6 bases and J by 0 bases, with 7 bases between the two germline ends. In DNA form, the CDR3 reads TGTGCCAGCTCTCTGGCTAGCACAGATACGCAGTATTTT. Its protein product is CASSLASTDTQYF.

This clone was detected ten times or more. The chain joins TRBV9 to TRBJ2-2; 8 positions agree with TRBD2. The germline V gene encodes CDR1 SGDLS and CDR2 YYNGEE. The CDR3 totals 14 residues. The V and J ends lost 2 bases and 7 bases, in that order; junction bases with no gene match: 4. CDR3 sequence reads: CASSVGLGGGELFF. In nucleotides, the CDR3 is TGTGCCAGCAGCGTGGGACTAGGGGGCGGGGAGCTGTTTTTT.

The V call is TRBV2, the J call TRBJ1-1; no firm D call. There are 14 residues in the CDR3. CDR1 is SNHLY and CDR2 is FYNNEI in the germline V gene. V was pared by 7 bases and J by 5 bases, with 17 bases between. This chain's CDR3 is CASNVWGDGTEAFF. The CDR3 DNA reads TGTGCCAGCAACGTTTGGGGAGATGGAACTGAAGCTTTCTTT. The variable domain in full, with the rest retrieved from reference TRBV2 and TRBJ1-1, is EPEVTQTPSHQVTQMGQEVILRCVPISNHLYFYWYRQILGQKVEFLVSFYNNEISEKSEIFDDQFSVERPDGSNFTLKIRSTKLEDSAMYFCASNVWGDGTEAFFGQGTRLTVV.

The chain carries TRBV25-1 and TRBJ1-3; D might be TRBD1 (6 bases). The CDR3 runs to 15 residues. CDR1 and CDR2 from the germline V gene are MGHDK and SYGVNS. Trimming stripped 4 bases from V and 2 bases from J, with 12 bases between. The CDR3 nucleotides are TGTGCCAGCAGTGGCATCACAGGGCCTGGAAACACCATATATTTT. Amino acid sequence: CASSGITGPGNTIYF.

V usage is TRBV29-1 and J usage is TRBJ2-2, with a tentative D call TRBD2 (5 bases). The CDR3 loop spans 17 amino acids. Trimming took off 0 bases at V and 4 bases at J, with 18 bases between the two ends. Germline assignment: CDR1 SQVTM and CDR2 ANQGSEA. The CDR3 DNA follows: TGCAGCGTTGAAGAAATTCGAAGCGGACCCTTCACCGGGGAGCTGTTTTTT. Its protein product is CSVEEIRSGPFTGELFF.

J is TRBJ2-1 and V is TRBV11-2; D is possibly TRBD2 (6 bases). The CDR3 loop spans 14 amino acids. Deletions cut 1 base from V and 6 bases from J, with 10 bases between. The germline V gene encodes CDR1 SGHAT and CDR2 FQNNGV. This CDR3 is CASSLAGRGNEQFF. The CDR3 bases are TGTGCCAGCAGCTTAGCGGGGCGGGGCAATGAGCAGTTCTTC.

The gene calls are TRBV6-2 or TRBV6-3 and TRBJ2-3; 13 bases line up with TRBD2. Germline CDR1 MNHEY, CDR2 SVGEGT. V was clipped by 0 bases and J by 4 bases; unmatched bases: 7. CDR3 length: 18 amino acids. The CDR3 DNA follows: TGTGCCAGCAGTTACTCCGGACTAGCGGGAGTCGTCCCAGATACGCAGTATTTT. This translates into CASSYSGLAGVVPDTQYF.

This clone was counted at least ten times. The chain has TRBV28 and TRBJ1-5; 9 bases map to TRBD1. Germline trimming cut 2 bases from V and 7 bases from J; bases unmatched to any gene: 6. Germline loops: CDR1 MDHEN, CDR2 SYDVKM. The CDR3 is made up of 15 amino acids. The CDR3 sequence: CASSLATGGLQPQHF. CDR3 DNA sequence: TGTGCCAGCAGTTTAGCCACAGGGGGCTTACAGCCCCAGCATTTT.

The rearrangement uses TRBV19 and TRBJ1-2; a weak D match, TRBD1 (5 bases). Germline V lookup: CDR1 LNHDA, CDR2 SQIVND (reference sequence). V lost 4 bases and J 3 bases, leaving 12 bases between the germline ends. This CDR3 contains 14 residues. CDR3 coding DNA: TGTGCCAGTAGTAGTCAGGGTCTCGACTATGGCTACACCTTC. Amino acid sequence: CASSSQGLDYGYTF.

The rearrangement uses TRBV7-9 and TRBJ2-6; 7 bases align to TRBD1. V was pared by 3 bases and J by 8 bases, with 4 bases of the junction left unmatched. The CDR3 consists of 14 residues. Germline assignment: CDR1 SEHNR and CDR2 FQNEAQ (reference sequence). For the CDR3, the DNA is TGTGCCAGCAGCTTTGTAGGGGGCTCCAACGTCCTGACTTTC. Protein product: CASSFVGGSNVLTF.

The gene calls are TRBV6-2 or TRBV6-3 and TRBJ2-7, with D perhaps matching TRBD1 (5 bases). Germline CDR1 MNHEY, CDR2 SVGEGT. This CDR3 is built from 13 residues. V dropped 2 bases and J dropped 5 bases, with 10 bases sitting between them. DNA for the CDR3: TGTGCCAGCAGTTACCGTCAGGGAAACGAGCAGTACTTC. It is translated as CASSYRQGNEQYF.

This chain joins TRBV5-4 and TRBJ2-1, with TRBD2 as a possible D gene (5 bases). The CDR3 runs to 15 residues. Trimming took 7 bases from V and 0 from J, leaving 14 bases between them. Germline assignment: CDR1 SGHNT and CDR2 YYREEE (reference sequence). CDR3 sequence reads: CASSVGELSYNEQFF. As DNA, the CDR3 is TGTGCCAGCTCCGTCGGGGAACTCTCCTACAATGAGCAGTTCTTC.

The rearrangement joins TRBV2 to TRBJ2-1; the match to TRBD2 covers 10 bases. The V and J ends lost 0 bases and 7 bases, in that order; junction bases with no gene match: 6. This CDR3 comprises 16 residues. Germline V CDR1 and CDR2: SNHLY, FYNNEI. The CDR3 reads CASSEAKLAGLNEQFF. The DNA for the CDR3 is TGTGCCAGCAGTGAAGCGAAACTAGCGGGATTGAATGAGCAGTTCTTC.

This chain uses TRBV9 with TRBJ2-5; 7 bases map to TRBD2. Germline loops: CDR1 SGDLS, CDR2 YYNGEE. Trimming removed 3 bases from V and 6 bases from J; junction bases left unmatched: 14. This CDR3 is 16 amino acids long. The CDR3, as DNA: TGTGCCAGCAGCGAGGGAGGAGGACTAGTGGATAAGACCCAGTACTTC. Its protein product is CASSEGGGLVDKTQYF.

V and J are TRBV25-1 and TRBJ2-1; TRBD2 matches at 13 bases. Trimming cost V 1 base and J 7 bases; bases outside gene matches: 7. Germline CDR1 reads MGHDK; CDR2 reads SYGVNS. The CDR3 is 17 residues long. For the CDR3, the DNA is TGTGCCAGCAGTGAATCGAAGGGACTAGCGGGAAAGAATGAGCAGTTCTTC. Translated: CASSESKGLAGKNEQFF. The full variable domain, its missing parts supplied by reference TRBV25-1 and TRBJ2-1, is EADIYQTPRYLVIGTGKKITLECSQTMGHDKMYWYQQDPGMELHLIHYSYGVNSTEKGDLSSESTVSRIRTEHFPLTLESARPSHTSQYLCASSESKGLAGKNEQFFGPGTRLTVL.

This sequence joins TRBV7-2 and TRBJ2-7, with unresolved D. Germline V gene data show CDR1 as SGHTA and CDR2 as FQGNSA. V shed 5 bases and J shed 2 bases, with 13 bases lying between them. The CDR3 loop spans 14 amino acids. The CDR3 loop reads CASSMRHGTYEQYF. The CDR3 DNA is TGTGCCAGCAGCATGCGACACGGCACCTACGAGCAGTACTTC.

The rearrangement links TRBV24-1 to TRBJ2-1; D is possibly TRBD2 (5 bases). The germline V gene encodes CDR1 KGHDR and CDR2 SFDVKD. V was cut by 5 bases and J by 9 bases, with 10 bases left in between. This CDR3 contains 12 residues. CDR3 protein: CATSVLAGEQFF. In DNA form, the CDR3 reads TGTGCCACCAGTGTCCTAGCCGGTGAGCAGTTCTTC.

This clone was observed a handful of times. The genes are TRBV7-8 and TRBJ2-2; 7 nucleotides line up with TRBD1. The V gene's germline CDR1 is SGHVS and CDR2 FQNEAQ. V lost 1 base and J lost 10; bases outside the gene matches: 6. There are 14 residues in the CDR3. The CDR3 reads CASSLGNRGEELFF. The CDR3 DNA is TGTGCCAGCAGCTTAGGGAACAGGGGTGAGGAGCTGTTTTTT.

The rearrangement joins TRBV9 to TRBJ2-1; 7 bases are shared with TRBD1. CDR1 is SGDLS, CDR2 YYNGEE, per germline. This CDR3 contains 15 residues. V shed 0 bases and J 3 bases; nucleotides not matched to a gene: 3. CDR3 in amino acids: CASSVDGQDYNEQFF. In DNA form, the CDR3 reads TGTGCCAGCAGCGTAGACGGACAGGACTACAATGAGCAGTTCTTC.

The V call is TRBV19, the J call TRBJ1-4; TRBD1 matches 8 bases. The CDR3 length is 18 residues. The germline V gene encodes CDR1 LNHDA and CDR2 SQIVND (reference sequence). With 2 bases clipped from V and 0 bases from J, the junction kept 8 bases outside the gene matches. The CDR3 DNA sequence: TGTGCCAGTAGTATAACGTGGACAGGGTATGCAACTAATGAAAAACTGTTTTTT. Translated: CASSITWTGYATNEKLFF.

This chain links TRBV19 with TRBJ2-7, with 11 bases that match TRBD2. Per the germline V gene, CDR1 is LNHDA and CDR2 is SQIVND (reference sequence). V gave up 5 bases and J gave up 3 bases; unmatched junction bases: 24. The length of the CDR3 is 21 residues. The CDR3 nucleotides are TGTGCCAGTAGTCTAACCGGGACAGCTAGACTTGGGACTAGCGGAGACTACGAGCAGTACTTC. This encodes CASSLTGTARLGTSGDYEQYF. Variable domain in full (rest from reference TRBV19 and TRBJ2-7): DGGITQSPKYLFRKEGQNVTLSCEQNLNHDAMYWYRQDPGQGLRLIYYSQIVNDFQKGDIAEGYSVSREKKESFPLTVTSAQKNPTAFYLCASSLTGTARLGTSGDYEQYFGPGTRLTVT.